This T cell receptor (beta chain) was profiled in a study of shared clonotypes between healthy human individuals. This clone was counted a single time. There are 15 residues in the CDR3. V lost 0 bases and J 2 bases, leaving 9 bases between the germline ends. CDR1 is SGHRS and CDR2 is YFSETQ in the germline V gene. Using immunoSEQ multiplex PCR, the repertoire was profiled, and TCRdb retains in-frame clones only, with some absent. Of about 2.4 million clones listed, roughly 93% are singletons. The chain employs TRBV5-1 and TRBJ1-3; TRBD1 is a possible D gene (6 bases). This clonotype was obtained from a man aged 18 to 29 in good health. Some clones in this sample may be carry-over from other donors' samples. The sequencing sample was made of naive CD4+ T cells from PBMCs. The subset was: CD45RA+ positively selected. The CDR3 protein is CASSLARGAGNTIYF. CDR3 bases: TGCGCCAGCAGCTTGGCCAGGGGAGCTGGAAACACCATATATTTT.